This T cell receptor beta chain derives from a study of tumor-infiltrating lymphocytes in primary liver carcinoma. This clonotype was observed once. Antigen: not known. At one boundary the junction diverges from the germline segment, which might be a read error. cDNA specific to TCR beta was made from 500 to 650 ng of total RNA, with a constant-region primer employed for priming. Three nested multiplex PCR rounds, a slightly modified ARM-PCR method, built the TCR beta libraries. Each CDR3 protein is one row after TCRdb ran MiXCR on the multiplex PCR reads. In the table there are roughly 330,000 distinct CDR3 sequences, approximately 64% of which are singletons. General study findings and limits: Tumor tissue displayed a significantly greater top-250-clone fraction than blood (p = 0.039). Reduced overlap was seen in tumor-adjacent and tumor-blood pairs versus tumor region pairs.

Unsorted whole blood yielded blood RNA, and germline DNA was extracted as well. The source is a man in his forties with primary liver carcinoma and hepatitis B virus infection. Sequences were obtained from peripheral blood.

The CDR3 protein is CAISEVGETHYF. In DNA, the CDR3 is TGTGCCATCAGTGAAGTCGGGGAGACCCACTACTTC. The chain is built from TRBV10-3 and TRBJ2-5, with D maybe TRBD2 (5 bases). The CDR3 is 12 residues long. Germline-derived CDR1 and CDR2 are ENHRY and SYGVKD.